A single sample is the source of the 31 T cell receptor beta chains below, sequenced in a study of T cell repertoires in cytomegalovirus infection. The antigens for these receptors are not known. MiXCR was run by TCRdb on the reads, yielding one entry per CDR3 protein. This table has about 270,000 distinct CDR3 sequences, 22% appearing once. The material was cultured PBMCs, obtained from culture after CMV antigen stimulation. These receptor sequences come from a human donor in good health (CMV status not recorded). Some clones in this sample may be carry-over from other donors' samples.

V is TRBV20-1 and J is TRBJ1-1; D uncertain. The CDR3 is 13 amino acids. Trimming took off 1 base at V and 3 bases at J, with 9 bases between the two ends. Germline lookup yields CDR1 DFQATT and CDR2 SNEGSKA (reference sequence). The CDR3 region is CSARGNIDTEAFF. CDR3 nucleotide sequence: TGCAGTGCTAGAGGGAACATAGACACTGAAGCTTTCTTT.

V is TRBV4-3 and J is TRBJ2-1; 11 positions match TRBD2. V was pared by 4 bases and J by 8 bases, with 7 bases of the junction left unmatched. This CDR3 has 15 residues. The V gene's germline CDR1 is LGHNA and CDR2 YSLEER. CDR3 bases: TGCGCCAGCAGCCCTTTAGCGGGAGGGCCCGATGAGCAGTTCTTC. Its translation: CASSPLAGGPDEQFF.

In the case of this clonotype: One junction end disagrees with the germline gene, perhaps due to a read error. The gene calls are TRBV2 and TRBJ2-1, with D perhaps matching TRBD1 (6 bases). The germline CDR1 and CDR2 sequences are SNHLY and FYNNEI. There are 15 residues in the CDR3. The CDR3 coding sequence is TGTGCCAGCAGTGATGTCCTGGCCCGGGACAATGAGCTGTTCTTC. This translates into CASSDVLARDNELFF. The full variable domain, in which reference TRBV2 and TRBJ2-1 provide the parts outside the CDR3, is EPEVTQTPSHQVTQMGQEVILRCVPISNHLYFYWYRQILGQKVEFLVSFYNNEISEKSEIFDDQFSVERPDGSNFTLKIRSTKLEDSAMYFCASSDVLARDNELFFGPGTRLTVL.

This clonotype was recorded many times. J is TRBJ1-5 and V is TRBV7-2, with 8 bases lining up with TRBD1. The CDR3 extends over 17 amino acids. Per the germline V gene, CDR1 is SGHTA and CDR2 is FQGNSA. J was trimmed by 4 bases and V by 5 bases; bases with no gene match: 13. The CDR3 DNA follows: TGTGCCAGCAGCCTCTCTTCGGACAGGGCTTTTAATCAGCCCCAGCATTTT. Its translation is CASSLSSDRAFNQPQHF.

This clonotype was recorded a few times. V and J are TRBV6-2 or TRBV6-3 and TRBJ1-5, with 7 bases matching TRBD1. Trimming cost V 7 bases and J 6 bases; bases outside gene matches: 9. There are 14 residues in the CDR3. CDR1 is MNHEY and CDR2 is SVGEGT in the germline V gene. The CDR3: CASKNDRARQPQHF. CDR3 nucleotide sequence: TGTGCCAGCAAAAATGACAGGGCGCGTCAGCCCCAGCATTTT.

This clonotype was seen a single time. Here the CDR3 DNA reads TGCAGTGCTAGAGAGAGCGCCCGCTCCTACAATGAGCAGTTCTTC. Translating it yields CSARESARSYNEQFF. The chain links TRBV20-1 to TRBJ2-1; no firm D call. The germline CDR1 and CDR2 sequences are DFQATT and SNEGSKA (reference sequence). The CDR3 is 15 amino acids. V was clipped by 0 bases and J by 0 bases, with 9 bases between them.

This clonotype was seen at least ten times. The chain combines TRBV7-8 with TRBJ2-7; TRBD1 agrees at 10 bases. V lost 1 base to trimming and J lost 4 bases; unmatched junction nucleotides: 13. The germline gives CDR1 SGHVS, CDR2 FQNEAQ. The CDR3 length is 18 residues. The CDR3 bases are TGTGCCAGCAGCTTAGGCTACCCGGGACAGGGGAGAGGGTACGAGCAGTACGTC. Its protein is CASSLGYPGQGRGYEQYV.

This clonotype occurred a few times. The chain links TRBV7-6 to TRBJ1-1; D uncertain. This CDR3 contains 13 residues. Germline V CDR1 and CDR2: SGHVS, FNYEAQ. V lost 4 bases and J lost 1, with 7 bases in between. CDR3 bases: TGTGCCAGCAGCTCCCTCCCGAACACTGAAGCTTTCTTT. It yields the protein CASSSLPNTEAFF. Filled out from reference TRBV7-6 and TRBJ1-1, the complete variable domain reads GAGVSQSPRYKVTKRGQDVALRCDPISGHVSLYWYRQALGQGPEFLTYFNYEAQQDKSGLPNDRFSAERPEGSISTLTIQRTEQRDSAMYRCASSSLPNTEAFFGQGTRLTVV.

This clonotype was found a few times. The chain is built from TRBV20-1 and TRBJ2-7; perhaps TRBD2 as D (5 bases). Germline CDR1 reads DFQATT; CDR2 reads SNEGSKA (reference sequence). The CDR3 spans 17 residues. V dropped 0 bases and J dropped 1 base, with 19 bases sitting between them. The CDR3 nucleotides read TGCAGTGCTAGAGATGCCCTCGGCACGGGAAGTTCCTACGAGCAGTACTTC. Protein sequence: CSARDALGTGSSYEQYF.

This clonotype came up many times. This chain links TRBV7-2 with TRBJ1-4; D possibly corresponds to TRBD1 (6 bases). The CDR3 totals 17 residues. Looked up from germline, CDR1 is SGHTA and CDR2 is FQGNSA. The V gene lost 5 bases and the J gene lost 8 bases, with 24 bases spanning the gap. CDR3 sequence reads: CASSPGWEITGIEKLFF. CDR3 nucleotide sequence: TGTGCCAGCAGCCCGGGTTGGGAAATAACAGGGATCGAAAAACTGTTTTTT.

Comments on this clonotype: Mismatch with germline at one junction end may stem from a read error. The chain has TRBV15 and TRBJ1-5, with 7 bases that match TRBD1. CDR1 and CDR2 (germline): LNHNV, YYDKDF (reference sequence). The CDR3 spans 14 residues. CDR3 bases: TGTGCCACCAGCGGAGACAGGGTCCATCAGCCCCAGCATTTT. Translation gives CATSGDRVHQPQHF.

The genes are TRBV19 and TRBJ1-5; tentative D call: TRBD1 (6 bases). Looked up from germline, CDR1 is LNHDA and CDR2 is SQIVND (reference sequence). The CDR3 has 14 residues. V lost 7 bases and J lost 5, with 15 bases in between. CDR3 protein: CASNFGAGDQPQHF. The CDR3 bases are TGTGCCAGTAATTTTGGGGCAGGGGATCAGCCCCAGCATTTT.

This clonotype has just a few counts. The rearrangement joins TRBV6-2 or TRBV6-3 to TRBJ2-7; D is uncertain. Germline V gene sequence: CDR1 MNHEY, CDR2 SVGEGT. Trimming removed 5 bases at V and 3 bases at J, with 5 bases between. This CDR3 is 11 amino acids long. In nucleotides, the CDR3 is TGTGCCAGCAGTAACTTCTACGAGCAGTACGTC. Encoded protein: CASSNFYEQYV.

This clonotype was picked up many times. The chain combines TRBV7-3 with TRBJ2-1; 11 nucleotides match TRBD2. Germline V gene lookup returns CDR1 SGHTA and CDR2 FQGTGA. CDR3 length: 17 residues. V shed 4 bases and J 5 bases; nucleotides not matched to a gene: 10. The CDR3 loop reads CASSSHWTSGPNNEQFF. As DNA, the CDR3 is TGTGCCAGCAGCTCCCATTGGACTAGCGGGCCTAACAATGAGCAGTTCTTC.

V and J are TRBV7-2 and TRBJ2-2, with D possibly being TRBD1 (5 bases). Trimming took 3 bases from V and 3 from J, leaving 11 bases between them. Germline CDR1 reads SGHTA; CDR2 reads FQGNSA. The CDR3 sequence is 15 residues long. The CDR3 here is CASSFLTGYTGELFF. Here the CDR3 DNA reads TGTGCCAGCAGCTTTTTAACAGGTTACACCGGGGAGCTGTTTTTT.

The chain couples TRBV6-2 or TRBV6-3 to TRBJ2-7, with 7 bases aligning to TRBD2. The V and J ends lost 6 bases and 7 bases, in that order; junction bases with no gene match: 12. CDR1 is MNHEY, CDR2 SVGEGT, per germline. The CDR3 has 14 amino acids. The CDR3 bases are TGTGCCAGCAGGGGCACGACTGCGCGGGGGGAGCAGTACGTC. Its translation is CASRGTTARGEQYV.

The chain couples TRBV19 to TRBJ2-6, with D unclear. The germline V gene encodes CDR1 LNHDA and CDR2 SQIVND (reference sequence). There are 15 residues in the CDR3. The V end was cut by 3 bases, the J end by 3 bases, with 9 bases between. This CDR3 reads CASSISLDGANVLTF. The CDR3 nucleotides are TGTGCCAGTAGTATCAGTCTGGATGGGGCCAACGTCCTGACTTTC.

This clonotype was detected a few times. The chain has TRBV13 and TRBJ1-4; D ambiguous. This CDR3 comprises 13 residues. Per the germline V gene, CDR1 is PRHDT and CDR2 is FYEKMQ (reference sequence). The V gene lost 6 bases and the J gene lost 7 bases, with 12 bases spanning the gap. The CDR3 region is CASRYKRGEKLFF. CDR3 sequence (DNA): TGTGCCAGCAGATACAAAAGAGGTGAAAAACTGTTTTTT.

CDR3 in amino acids: CASRPTYGRGRGETQYF. The CDR3 bases are TGTGCCAGCAGGCCTACCTACGGACGGGGGCGGGGAGAGACCCAGTACTTC. The chain uses TRBV27 and TRBJ2-5; D possibly matches TRBD1 or TRBD2 (6 bases each). The V end was cut by 6 bases, the J end by 4 bases, with 24 bases between. CDR3 size: 17 residues. Germline V gene data show CDR1 as MNHEY and CDR2 as SMNVEV (reference sequence).

This clonotype has a handful of counts. The chain's CDR3 is CASGLVTSGKTYEQYV. The CDR3 DNA reads TGTGCTAGTGGTTTGGTTACTAGCGGGAAGACATACGAGCAGTACGTC. This chain links TRBV12-5 with TRBJ2-7; 10 positions match TRBD2. Losses at the gene ends were 0 bases for V and 4 bases for J; bases not matched to a gene: 6. This CDR3 is 16 amino acids long. Per the germline V gene, CDR1 is LGHNT and CDR2 is FRNRAP.

This clonotype has just one count. A much larger clone differs by one base, so this may be a read error. The V and J genes are TRBV7-2 and TRBJ1-2; D is perhaps TRBD1 (5 bases). Per the germline V gene, CDR1 is SGHTA and CDR2 is FQGNSA. The CDR3 has 13 amino acids. CDR3: CASNLEWGGGYTF. DNA of the CDR3: TGTGCCAGCAACTTAGAGTGGGGCGGAGGCTACACCTTC. Supplemented by reference TRBV7-2 and TRBJ1-2, the full variable domain reads GAGVSQSPSNKVTEKGKDVELRCDPISGHTALYWYRQSLGQGLEFLIYFQGNSAPDKSGLPSDRFSAERTGGSVSTLTIQRTQQEDSAVYLCASNLEWGGGYTFGSGTRLTVV.

This clonotype was detected many times. The chain combines TRBV6-2 or TRBV6-3 with TRBJ2-7; D is possibly TRBD2 (5 bases). The CDR3 runs 14 residues. Germline-derived CDR1 and CDR2 are MNHEY and SVGEGT. V lost 5 bases and J 4 bases, leaving 15 bases between the germline ends. CDR3 loop: CASSMDFPPYEQYV. The CDR3, as DNA: TGTGCCAGCAGTATGGACTTCCCTCCTTACGAGCAGTACGTC.

In this sample, this clonotype turned up a few times. The chain recombines TRBV5-4 with TRBJ2-7; D is perhaps TRBD2 (6 bases). CDR1 SGHNT and CDR2 YYREEE come from the germline V gene (reference sequence). V was cut by 2 bases and J by 6 bases, with 18 bases left in between. The length of the CDR3 is 15 residues. The CDR3 reads CASSLGGTHTAEQYF. CDR3 nucleotide sequence: TGTGCCAGCAGCTTAGGCGGGACGCATACGGCCGAGCAGTACTTC.

This clonotype was seen a handful of times. V and J are TRBV6-2 or TRBV6-3 and TRBJ1-2, with 8 bases identical to TRBD1. The CDR3 extends over 15 amino acids. Losses at the gene ends were 8 bases for V and 4 bases for J; bases not matched to a gene: 12. CDR1 and CDR2 (germline): MNHEY, SVGEGT. As DNA, the CDR3 is TGTGCCAGCGGACTGACAGGGGCCGCCTCCTATGGCTACACCTTC. As protein: CASGLTGAASYGYTF.

The V and J genes are TRBV19 and TRBJ2-4; the D is unclear. Germline V CDR1 and CDR2: LNHDA, SQIVND (reference sequence). Trimming took off 5 bases at V and 0 bases at J, with 11 bases between the two ends. This CDR3 contains 15 residues. The CDR3 sequence is CASSLAALAKNIQYF. The DNA of the CDR3 is TGTGCCAGTAGTCTCGCCGCGCTAGCCAAAAACATTCAGTACTTC.

The sample holds a few counts of this clonotype. V usage is TRBV10-3 and J usage is TRBJ1-5; D is unclear. The germline V gene has CDR1 ENHRY and CDR2 SYGVKD. The V gene lost 5 bases and the J gene lost 2 bases, with 16 bases spanning the gap. There are 16 residues in the CDR3. For the CDR3, the DNA is TGTGCCATCAGTAGCTTCAAGGATTCTGGCAATCAGCCCCAGCATTTT. Its translation: CAISSFKDSGNQPQHF.

This clonotype was found many times. This chain connects TRBV7-2 to TRBJ1-4; D ambiguous. Germline V gene data show CDR1 as SGHTA and CDR2 as FQGNSA. The CDR3 is 16 residues long. Trimming took 5 bases from V and 1 from J, leaving 14 bases between them. The CDR3 coding sequence is TGTGCCAGCAGCCCCAGGCGGGAGCGAACTAATGAAAAACTGTTTTTT. It specifies CASSPRRERTNEKLFF.

Many counts were recorded for this clonotype. This chain links TRBV7-9 with TRBJ1-4; no definite D call. V gave up 5 bases and J gave up 7 bases, with 17 bases separating them. Per the germline V gene, CDR1 is SEHNR and CDR2 is FQNEAQ (reference sequence). There are 15 residues in the CDR3. The CDR3 here is CASSPPVAPAEKLFF. In nucleotides, the CDR3 is TGTGCCAGCAGCCCCCCCGTGGCCCCAGCTGAAAAACTGTTTTTT.

V gene TRBV7-9 combines with J gene TRBJ2-1; maybe TRBD2 (6 bases). V was shortened by 1 base and J by 11 bases, with 18 bases between the two germline ends. Germline V gene sequence: CDR1 SEHNR, CDR2 FQNEAQ (reference sequence). CDR3 size: 15 residues. Here the CDR3 reads CASSLDSRGGTQQFF. The CDR3 DNA is TGTGCCAGCAGCTTAGACTCCCGAGGAGGGACTCAGCAGTTCTTC.

This clonotype was recorded a few times. This rearrangement joins TRBV2 to TRBJ1-2; D gene ambiguous. V was cut by 7 bases and J by 4 bases, with 13 bases left in between. The CDR3 is 13 amino acids. Per germline, CDR1 SNHLY and CDR2 FYNNEI. The CDR3 region has the DNA TGTGCCAGCATGCGACGTCTCATCTATGGCTACACCTTC. The encoded protein is CASMRRLIYGYTF.

This clonotype was counted between two and nine times. V usage is TRBV19 and J usage is TRBJ2-2; 11 positions match TRBD1. CDR1 is LNHDA and CDR2 is SQIVND in the germline V gene (reference sequence). The length of the CDR3 is 16 residues. The junction had 9 bases not matched to a gene; V was cut back by 8 bases and J by 4 bases. CDR3 bases: TGTGCCAGTGCCCTCCGGGGACAGGGGGGCACCGGGGAGCTGTTTTTT. Amino acid sequence: CASALRGQGGTGELFF.